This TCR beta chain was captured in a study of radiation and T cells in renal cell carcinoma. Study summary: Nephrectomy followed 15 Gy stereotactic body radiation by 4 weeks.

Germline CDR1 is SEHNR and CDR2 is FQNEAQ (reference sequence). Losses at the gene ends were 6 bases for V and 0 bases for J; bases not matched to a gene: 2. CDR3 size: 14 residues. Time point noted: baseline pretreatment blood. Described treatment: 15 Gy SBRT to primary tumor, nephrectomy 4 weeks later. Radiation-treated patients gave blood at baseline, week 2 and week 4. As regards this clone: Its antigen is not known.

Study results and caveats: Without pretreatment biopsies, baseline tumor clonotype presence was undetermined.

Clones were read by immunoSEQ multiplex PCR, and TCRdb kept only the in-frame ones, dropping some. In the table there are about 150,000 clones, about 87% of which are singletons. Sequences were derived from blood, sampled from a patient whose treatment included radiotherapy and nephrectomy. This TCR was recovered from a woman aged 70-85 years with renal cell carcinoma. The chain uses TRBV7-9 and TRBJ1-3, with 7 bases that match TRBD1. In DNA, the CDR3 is TGTGCCAGCAGACCAGGGGGCTCTGGAAACACCATATATTTT. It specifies CASRPGGSGNTIYF.